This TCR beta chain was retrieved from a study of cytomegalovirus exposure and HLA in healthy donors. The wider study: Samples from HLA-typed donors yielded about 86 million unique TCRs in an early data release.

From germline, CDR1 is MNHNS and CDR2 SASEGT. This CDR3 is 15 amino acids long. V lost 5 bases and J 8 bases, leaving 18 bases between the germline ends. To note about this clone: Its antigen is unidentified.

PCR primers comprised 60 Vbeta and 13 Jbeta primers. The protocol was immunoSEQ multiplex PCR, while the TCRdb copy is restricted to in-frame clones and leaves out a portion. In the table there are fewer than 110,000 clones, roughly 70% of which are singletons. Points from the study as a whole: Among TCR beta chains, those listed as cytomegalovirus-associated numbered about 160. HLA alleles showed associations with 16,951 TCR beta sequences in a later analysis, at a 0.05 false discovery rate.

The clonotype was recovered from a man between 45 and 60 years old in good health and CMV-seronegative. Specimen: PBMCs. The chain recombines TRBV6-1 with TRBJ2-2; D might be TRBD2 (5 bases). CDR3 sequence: CASSFFDGRGGELFF. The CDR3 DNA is TGTGCCAGCAGTTTCTTCGACGGTAGAGGGGGGGAGCTGTTTTTT.